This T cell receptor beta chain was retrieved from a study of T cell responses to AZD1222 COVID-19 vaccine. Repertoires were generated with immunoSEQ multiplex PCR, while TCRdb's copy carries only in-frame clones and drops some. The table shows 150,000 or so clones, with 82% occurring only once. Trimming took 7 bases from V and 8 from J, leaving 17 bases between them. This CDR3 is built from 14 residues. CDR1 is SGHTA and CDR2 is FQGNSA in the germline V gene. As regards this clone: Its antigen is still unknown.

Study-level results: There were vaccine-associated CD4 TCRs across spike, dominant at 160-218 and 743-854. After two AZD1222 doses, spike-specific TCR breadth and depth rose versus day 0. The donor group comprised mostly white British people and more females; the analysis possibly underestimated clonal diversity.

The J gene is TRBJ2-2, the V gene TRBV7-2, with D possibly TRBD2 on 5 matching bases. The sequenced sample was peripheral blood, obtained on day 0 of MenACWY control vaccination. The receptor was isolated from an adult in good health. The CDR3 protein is CASTASPVAGELFF. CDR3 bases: TGTGCCAGCACCGCTAGTCCGGTAGCGGGGGAGCTGTTTTTT.